The 3 T cell receptor beta chains below were found in one sample sequenced in a study of cytomegalovirus exposure and HLA in healthy donors (dated by TCRdb to about 2017). Libraries were constructed by the immunoSEQ multiplex PCR assay. For the multiplex PCR, a mixture combining 60 forward primers for TCR Vbeta segments and 13 reverse primers for TCR Jbeta segments was used. TCRdb took over this immuneACCESS table, retaining in-frame rearrangements with V and J assigned. Such tables are incomplete; in checked studies, under half of the missing clones stem from an unresolved V gene, and the remainder is unexplained. The sample contains around 160,000 clones, 60% to 85% of them found a single time. The leading ten clones occupy less than 2.5% of the sample. The sample was PBMCs. Source of these receptors: a man in his fifties or sixties in good health and CMV-seropositive.

The rearrangement links TRBV4-1 to TRBJ2-7; the D gene is possibly TRBD1 (7 bases). Trimming stripped 4 bases from V and 2 bases from J, with 18 bases between. The CDR3 runs to 16 residues. Germline assignment: CDR1 MGHRA and CDR2 YSYEKL. This chain's CDR3 is CASSRLSGDSPYEQYF. CDR3 DNA: TGCGCCAGCAGCCGCCTATCGGGGGACAGCCCCTACGAGCAGTACTTC.

This sequence joins TRBV27 and TRBJ1-3; unclear D gene. With 3 bases removed from V and 4 bases from J, the gap between germline ends came to 7 bases. CDR3 size: 13 residues. The germline V gene has CDR1 MNHEY and CDR2 SMNVEV (reference sequence). As DNA, the CDR3 is TGTGCCAGCAGTTTGTCGGGGGGAAACACCATATATTTT. Amino acids: CASSLSGGNTIYF.

The DNA of the CDR3 is TGTGCCAGTGCCGAGGTAGGCTCCAACACCGGGGAGCTGTTTTTT. Protein product: CASAEVGSNTGELFF. The chain has TRBV28 and TRBJ2-2, with D uncertain. Germline loops: CDR1 MDHEN, CDR2 SYDVKM. Trimming shortened V by 9 bases and J by 2 bases, and 16 bases separated the two germline ends. The CDR3 length is 15 residues.